This entry lists 7 T cell receptor beta chains sequenced from one sample in a study of metastatic and nonmetastatic thyroid tumors. TCRdb re-called the PCR reads via MiXCR. The sample lists a few thousand clones; approximately 22% were seen once. All patients reached thyroid surgery having received no treatment beforehand. Sequencing was carried out using tumor tissue. The receptors derive from a male donor with papillary thyroid cancer or a benign thyroid nodule (not recorded which). Some clones in this sample may be carry-over from other donors' samples.

V usage is TRBV28 and J usage is TRBJ1-2, with D possibly being TRBD1 (6 bases). The CDR3 runs to 16 residues. V shed 3 bases and J shed 0 bases, with 14 bases lying between them. From germline, CDR1 is MDHEN and CDR2 SYDVKM. CDR3: CASSFRGTRANYGYTF. The CDR3 DNA follows: TGTGCCAGCAGTTTTAGGGGGACTCGGGCTAACTATGGCTACACCTTC.

By its share, this clone is large. The chain recombines TRBV6-1 with TRBJ2-3, with 8 bases identical to TRBD1. The CDR3 is 15 residues long. V was pared by 6 bases and J by 4 bases, with 9 bases of the junction left unmatched. CDR1 and CDR2 (germline): MNHNS, SASEGT. The DNA for the CDR3 is TGTGCCAGCAGGGTCTCAGGGGGCGTGGCAGATACGCAGTATTTT. Translated: CASRVSGGVADTQYF.

Notes on this clone: This sample also contains other DNA sequences that code for the same CDR3. The genes are TRBV29-1 and TRBJ2-7, with 11 bases fitting TRBD1. This CDR3 spans 12 amino acids. The trim removed 5 bases at V and 10 bases at J, leaving 7 bases unmatched. Per germline, CDR1 SQVTM and CDR2 ANQGSEA. CDR3 DNA: TGCAGCGTTAGCGCCGGGACAGGGGGTCAGTACTTC. Protein sequence: CSVSAGTGGQYF.

The chain links TRBV20-1 to TRBJ2-2; 12 bases are a match to TRBD2. The CDR3 has 16 amino acids. V shed 6 bases and J 8 bases; nucleotides not matched to a gene: 13. Germline CDR1 reads DFQATT; CDR2 reads SNEGSKA (reference sequence). The CDR3 bases are TGCAGTGCAATGGAACTAGCGGGAGGCCCAGCGGGGGAGCTGTTTTTT. As protein: CSAMELAGGPAGELFF.

Notes on this clone: Possible read error: a much larger clone is one base away. The chain has TRBV7-3 and TRBJ2-2, with D unclear. The V gene's germline CDR1 is SGHTA and CDR2 FQGTGA. The CDR3 spans 15 residues. Here the CDR3 DNA reads TGTTCCAGCAGCTTAAGTGGGGCGAACACCGGGGAGCTGTTTTTT. Amino acids: CSSSLSGANTGELFF.

The chain uses TRBV7-9 and TRBJ2-7; possibly TRBD1 or TRBD2 for D (6 bases each). Germline loops: CDR1 SEHNR, CDR2 FQNEAQ (reference sequence). V was pared by 5 bases and J by 5 bases, with 16 bases between. The CDR3 sequence is 14 residues long. The CDR3, as DNA: TGTGCCAGCAGCCGCGAGGGGGGAGGCCACGAGCAGTACTTC. It is translated as CASSREGGGHEQYF.

The rearrangement uses TRBV3-1 and TRBJ2-1, with 11 bases aligning to TRBD2. After removal of 2 bases from V and 4 bases from J, the junction contained 7 bases not matched to a gene. The length of the CDR3 is 17 residues. CDR1 LGHDT and CDR2 YNNKEL come from the germline V gene (reference sequence). The CDR3 nucleotides are TGTGCCAGCAGCCAATCATTAGCGGGAGGGGGGTACAATGAGCAGTTCTTC. Protein: CASSQSLAGGGYNEQFF.